This T cell receptor (beta chain) was recovered during a study of blood T cell repertoires in COVID-19. In the study overall: Samples came from the United States, Italy and Spain, spanning acute and convalescent COVID-19. Nucleic acid was either cDNA or gDNA, and it came from T cells, B-cell-depleted T cells, or PBMCs.

Per the original methods: Amplified reference gene primers provided the basis for estimating nucleated cell counts. Some clones are missing from TCRdb's copy, which holds only in-frame ones; the method was immunoSEQ multiplex PCR. The V and J calls and clone size are taken from that table; D and trimming were inferred from the DNA. The table includes about 55,000 clones, roughly four fifths detected once. Sequenced material: peripheral blood. The source of this sequence is a woman aged 55-75 years with acute or convalescent COVID-19.

CDR3 DNA: TGTGCCAGCTCACCAGGGCAGAACCAGAACACTGAAGCTTTCTTT. It is translated as CASSPGQNQNTEAFF. The chain couples TRBV18 to TRBJ1-1; D unresolved. Germline V gene sequence: CDR1 KGHSH, CDR2 LQKENI. This CDR3 has 15 amino acids. Trimming stripped 2 bases from V and 1 base from J, with 11 bases between.